Presented here are 19 T cell receptor beta chains from one specimen sequenced in a study of blood T cell repertoires in COVID-19. Clones were sequenced by immunoSEQ multiplex PCR, and TCRdb holds only the in-frame ones, with some missing. Among 150,000 to 200,000 clones listed, roughly 90% were seen once. Sample: peripheral blood. The receptors were gathered from a woman aged 55-69 years with COVID-19, enrolled during active disease.

The V gene is TRBV7-2, the J gene TRBJ1-1, with D unclear. The V end was cut by 1 base, the J end by 0 bases, with 12 bases between. This CDR3 has 16 amino acids. The germline V gene has CDR1 SGHTA and CDR2 FQGNSA. CDR3 bases: TGTGCCAGCAGCTTAGGCATGCTCAGGATGAACACTGAAGCTTTCTTT. As protein: CASSLGMLRMNTEAFF.

The sample holds a few counts of this clone. V is TRBV11-1 and J is TRBJ2-2, with TRBD1 matching over 7 bases. Germline V CDR1 and CDR2: SGHAT, FQDESV (reference sequence). V was clipped by 5 bases and J by 2 bases; unmatched bases: 2. The CDR3 has 14 residues. DNA for the CDR3: TGTGCCAGCAGCAAGGGGGCCAACACCGGGGAGCTGTTTTTT. Translation gives CASSKGANTGELFF. Looking up the rest from reference TRBV11-1 and TRBJ2-2 gives the full variable domain: EAEVAQSPRYKITEKSQAVAFWCDPISGHATLYWYRQILGQGPELLVQFQDESVVDDSQLPKDRFSAERLKGVDSTLKIQPAELGDSAMYLCASSKGANTGELFFGEGSRLTVL.

The genes are TRBV6-6 and TRBJ2-1; 7 bases fit TRBD2. CDR3 length: 14 amino acids. Trimming cost V 3 bases and J 7 bases; bases outside gene matches: 6. Germline values: CDR1 MNHNY, CDR2 SVGAGI (reference sequence). The CDR3 coding sequence is TGTGCCAGCAGTTATTCAGCCGGGAGGAATGAGCAGTTCTTC. This codes for CASSYSAGRNEQFF.

The rearrangement uses TRBV29-1 and TRBJ1-5; D is undetermined. Trimming left V 2 bases short and J 0 bases short, with 5 bases between. Germline-derived CDR1 and CDR2 are SQVTM and ANQGSEA. The CDR3 covers 13 residues. The CDR3 sequence is CSVESGSNQPQHF. The DNA for the CDR3 is TGCAGCGTTGAATCCGGTAGCAATCAGCCCCAGCATTTT.

The rearrangement joins TRBV11-3 to TRBJ2-7, with 8 bases matching TRBD2. Germline V lookup: CDR1 SGHNT, CDR2 YENEEA. J was trimmed by 2 bases and V by 0 bases; bases with no gene match: 6. CDR3 size: 16 residues. CDR3 coding DNA: TGTGCCAGCAGCTTAGATCTGGGTAGCGGGGCCTACGAGCAGTACTTC. Protein product: CASSLDLGSGAYEQYF.

The CDR3 loop is CASSLGQGMNTEAFF. Here the CDR3 DNA reads TGTGCCAGCAGCTTAGGACAGGGGATGAACACTGAAGCTTTCTTT. The rearrangement joins TRBV11-1 to TRBJ1-1; 8 bases align to TRBD1. Germline values: CDR1 SGHAT, CDR2 FQDESV (reference sequence). This CDR3 comprises 15 residues. V was pared by 1 base and J by 0 bases, with 1 base of the junction left unmatched.

V is TRBV11-2 and J is TRBJ1-2; 7 bases line up with TRBD1. Germline V gene data show CDR1 as SGHAT and CDR2 as FQNNGV. Trimming at V came to 5 bases and at J to 7 bases, leaving 10 bases not matched to a gene. The CDR3 covers 14 residues. The CDR3 DNA follows: TGTGCCAGCAGCATCCTTAGGGGGCAGGGTGGCTACACCTTC. It codes for CASSILRGQGGYTF.

The V call is TRBV11-3, the J call TRBJ2-5, with TRBD2 identical over 11 bases. In germline, CDR1 is SGHNT, CDR2 YENEEA. J gave up 2 bases and V 1 base, and 9 bases lay outside the gene matches. This CDR3 is built from 18 residues. The CDR3 nucleotides read TGTGCCAGCAGCTTAGGTTTAGCGGGAGGGCCGATGCAAGAGACCCAGTACTTC. Amino acids: CASSLGLAGGPMQETQYF. Supplemented by reference TRBV11-3 and TRBJ2-5, the full variable domain reads EAGVVQSPRYKIIEKKQPVAFWCNPISGHNTLYWYLQNLGQGPELLIRYENEEAVDDSQLPKDRFSAERLKGVDSTLKIQPAELGDSAVYLCASSLGLAGGPMQETQYFGPGTRLLVL.

The chain links TRBV11-2 to TRBJ2-4, with 8 nucleotides matching TRBD2. The CDR3 covers 11 residues. Germline lookup yields CDR1 SGHAT and CDR2 FQNNGV. CDR3 coding DNA: TGTGCTACCAGCGGGAGTGACATTCAGTACTTC. Its translation: CATSGSDIQYF.

This sequence joins TRBV6-5 and TRBJ1-2; no definite D call. V was shortened by 5 bases and J by 1 base, with 5 bases between the two germline ends. Per the germline V gene, CDR1 is MNHEY and CDR2 is SVGAGI. The CDR3 has 12 residues. This CDR3 is CASSQYNYGYTF. For the CDR3, the DNA is TGTGCCAGCAGTCAGTATAACTATGGCTACACCTTC.

The table lists this clone with a few counts. The chain combines TRBV9 with TRBJ1-1; 10 nucleotides agree with TRBD1. Germline V gene lookup returns CDR1 SGDLS and CDR2 YYNGEE. The V gene end was trimmed by 4 bases and the J gene end by 5 bases; junction bases not matched to a gene: 8. This CDR3 contains 15 residues. The DNA for the CDR3 is TGTGCCAGCAGCCCTCGACAGGGGGCAGGGACTGAAGCTTTCTTT. Residues: CASSPRQGAGTEAFF. The variable domain in full, completed from reference TRBV9 and TRBJ1-1, reads DSGVTQTPKHLITATGQRVTLRCSPRSGDLSVYWYQQSLDQGLQFLIQYYNGEERAKGNILERFSAQQFPDLHSELNLSSLELGDSALYFCASSPRQGAGTEAFFGQGTRLTVV.

V and J are TRBV29-1 and TRBJ2-7, with 7 bases that match TRBD2. The CDR3 is 13 amino acids. The germline V gene has CDR1 SQVTM and CDR2 ANQGSEA. With 6 bases clipped from V and 0 bases from J, the junction kept 5 bases outside the gene matches. As DNA, the CDR3 is TGCAGCGTGGGGGGGGACTACTCCTACGAGCAGTACTTC. It translates to CSVGGDYSYEQYF.

This rearrangement joins TRBV19 to TRBJ2-5; unclear D gene. This CDR3 is built from 15 residues. V was shortened by 3 bases and J by 5 bases, with 16 bases between the two germline ends. From germline, CDR1 is LNHDA and CDR2 SQIVND (reference sequence). Written as DNA, the CDR3 is TGTGCCAGTAGTATTTTACGCGGAGTTGGGGAGACCCAGTACTTC. It is translated as CASSILRGVGETQYF.

The chain employs TRBV24-1 and TRBJ1-5; tentatively, D is TRBD1 (5 bases). This CDR3 has 15 residues. Germline values: CDR1 KGHDR, CDR2 SFDVKD. The V and J ends lost 4 bases and 4 bases respectively, with 13 bases between them. CDR3 residues: CATSDQGGRNQPQHF. CDR3 DNA sequence: TGTGCCACCAGTGACCAGGGAGGTAGGAATCAGCCCCAGCATTTT.

This sequence joins TRBV29-1 and TRBJ1-2, with D perhaps matching TRBD1 (5 bases). The CDR3 totals 12 residues. Germline-derived CDR1 and CDR2 are SQVTM and ANQGSEA. The V end was cut by 7 bases, the J end by 8 bases, with 17 bases between. CDR3 protein: CSGRTRNGGYTF. For the CDR3, the DNA is TGCAGCGGCCGGACACGGAACGGCGGCTACACCTTC.

The rearrangement uses TRBV28 and TRBJ2-4, with D uncertain. The CDR3 loop spans 11 amino acids. V shed 5 bases and J shed 7 bases, with 6 bases lying between them. Per germline, CDR1 MDHEN and CDR2 SYDVKM. CDR3 protein: CASSPSNIQYF. As DNA, the CDR3 is TGTGCCAGCAGTCCCTCGAACATTCAGTACTTC.

This clone was picked up a small number of times. The rearrangement joins TRBV19 to TRBJ2-7; TRBD2 matches 10 bases. The CDR3 contains 15 residues. Per the germline V gene, CDR1 is LNHDA and CDR2 is SQIVND (reference sequence). V lost 1 base to trimming and J lost 5 bases; unmatched junction nucleotides: 5. CDR3 protein: CASSIGLAGGHEQYF. The CDR3 bases are TGTGCCAGTAGTATAGGCTTAGCGGGAGGCCACGAGCAGTACTTC.

The chain joins TRBV7-9 to TRBJ1-4, with a tentative D call TRBD1 (6 bases). The CDR3 consists of 19 residues. Deletions cut 3 bases from V and 0 bases from J, with 20 bases between. The germline CDR1 and CDR2 sequences are SEHNR and FQNEAQ (reference sequence). CDR3 bases: TGTGCCAGCAGCTTCGTGACAGGACCTCTTACCACAACTAATGAAAAACTGTTTTTT. As protein: CASSFVTGPLTTTNEKLFF.

This sequence joins TRBV7-2 and TRBJ2-3; 9 nucleotides match TRBD2. Germline CDR1 is SGHTA and CDR2 is FQGNSA. This CDR3 is built from 16 residues. The J segment lost 9 bases and the V segment lost 4 bases, leaving 14 bases of the junction unmatched. The CDR3 DNA reads as TGTGCCAGCAGCTCGCCGACAGGGTTAGCGGGAGAAACGCAGTATTTT. It encodes CASSSPTGLAGETQYF.